The next 30 T cell receptor beta chains were all read from a single sample in a study of STAT3 mutations in large granular lymphocyte leukemia. Findings of the study overall: In T-cell large granular lymphocyte leukemia, about half of patients showed multiple immunodominant subclonotypes.

Which antigens these TCRs recognize remains unknown. Assay used: immunoSEQ multiplex PCR; TCRdb lists only in-frame clones, some missing. The table lists about 42,000 clones, 81% of them singletons. The sequencing sample was made of PBMCs. The receptor set was obtained from a human donor with T large granular lymphocyte leukemia. Some clones in this sample may be carry-over from other donors' samples.

The chain is built from TRBV5-6 and TRBJ1-4, with 7 positions matching TRBD1. Germline-derived CDR1 and CDR2 are SGHDT and YYEEEE. With 4 bases clipped from V and 5 bases from J, the junction kept 5 bases outside the gene matches. CDR3 length equals 14 residues. The CDR3 DNA reads as TGTGCCAGCAGCACACTGACAGGGAATGAAAAACTGTTTTTT. Translating it yields CASSTLTGNEKLFF.

The chain combines TRBV20-1 with TRBJ2-5; D is undetermined. Trimming stripped 6 bases from V and 5 bases from J, with 10 bases between. Germline CDR1 DFQATT, CDR2 SNEGSKA (reference sequence). The CDR3 covers 11 residues. The CDR3: CSARPEETQYF. DNA for the CDR3: TGCAGTGCCCGACCCGAGGAGACCCAGTACTTC.

The chain employs TRBV28 and TRBJ1-1; no reliable D call. This CDR3 contains 12 residues. Trimming shortened V by 7 bases and J by 1 base, and 7 bases separated the two germline ends. Germline CDR1 and CDR2: MDHEN and SYDVKM. The CDR3 loop is CASIRRNTEAFF. The CDR3 bases are TGTGCCAGCATCCGACGGAACACTGAAGCTTTCTTT.

In its sample, this clone was seen once. This chain uses TRBV5-1 with TRBJ2-3; D unclear. Trimming stripped 0 bases from V and 3 bases from J, with 11 bases between. In germline, CDR1 is SGHRS, CDR2 YFSETQ. This CDR3 contains 15 residues. CDR3 bases: TGCGCCAGCAGCTTGGCCGCATATGCGACAGATACGCAGTATTTT. Residues: CASSLAAYATDTQYF.

The chain links TRBV2 to TRBJ1-2; no reliable D call. The CDR3 extends over 11 amino acids. The germline V and J ends were trimmed by 9 bases and 4 bases, with 9 bases remaining between them. Germline V gives CDR1 SNHLY, CDR2 FYNNEI. The CDR3 reads CARVDLYGYTF. CDR3 coding DNA: TGTGCCAGGGTGGACCTCTATGGCTACACCTTC.

This clone was seen once. The gene calls are TRBV5-1 and TRBJ2-3; the D gene is possibly TRBD2 (5 bases). CDR3 length: 16 residues. V lost 0 bases and J 3 bases, leaving 14 bases between the germline ends. The germline V gene encodes CDR1 SGHRS and CDR2 YFSETQ. The CDR3 loop is CASSLVSTSQTDTQYF. CDR3 nucleotide sequence: TGCGCCAGCAGCTTGGTTTCAACTAGTCAAACAGATACGCAGTATTTT.

The J gene is TRBJ1-2, the V gene TRBV5-6; maybe TRBD1 (6 bases). This CDR3 has 14 amino acids. Germline loops: CDR1 SGHDT, CDR2 YYEEEE. The germline V and J ends were trimmed by 2 bases and 8 bases, with 16 bases remaining between them. In DNA form, the CDR3 reads TGTGCCAGCAGCTTACCCACAGGGTTGAGAGGCTACACCTTC. It translates to CASSLPTGLRGYTF.

The CDR3 loop is CASSSAGTQETQYF. In DNA form, the CDR3 reads TGTGCCAGCTCAAGCGCCGGGACGCAAGAGACCCAGTACTTC. The rearrangement joins TRBV18 to TRBJ2-5; tentatively, D is TRBD1 or TRBD2 (5 bases each). V was cut by 5 bases and J by 2 bases, with 12 bases left in between. CDR1 KGHSH and CDR2 LQKENI come from the germline V gene. The CDR3 spans 14 residues.

This chain uses TRBV7-2 with TRBJ2-2; D not resolved. V lost 4 bases, J lost 4 bases, and 7 bases lay in between. CDR3 length: 13 residues. Germline V lookup: CDR1 SGHTA, CDR2 FQGNSA. The CDR3 is CASSWVSTGELFF. The DNA for the CDR3 is TGTGCCAGCAGCTGGGTTTCCACCGGGGAGCTGTTTTTT.

V gene TRBV27 combines with J gene TRBJ1-6; TRBD1 is a possible D gene (5 bases). Germline V gene lookup returns CDR1 MNHEY and CDR2 SMNVEV (reference sequence). V lost 0 bases and J 6 bases, leaving 9 bases between the germline ends. This CDR3 comprises 15 residues. The CDR3 is CASSLSAGSNSPLHF. CDR3 coding DNA: TGTGCCAGCAGTTTATCCGCAGGGTCTAATTCACCCCTCCACTTT.

The chain is built from TRBV5-6 and TRBJ1-6; no clear D. Germline lookup yields CDR1 SGHDT and CDR2 YYEEEE. V shed 0 bases and J shed 0 bases, with 10 bases lying between them. There are 17 residues in the CDR3. CDR3 bases: TGTGCCAGCAGCTTGGTTAGACCGAGCTCCTATAATTCACCCCTCCACTTT. Encoded protein: CASSLVRPSSYNSPLHF.

This chain joins TRBV7-2 and TRBJ1-4; the D gene is possibly TRBD1 (6 bases). The CDR3 loop spans 14 amino acids. V was pared by 3 bases and J by 4 bases, with 9 bases between. Germline values: CDR1 SGHTA, CDR2 FQGNSA. The DNA of the CDR3 is TGTGCCAGCAGCTTCGGGACAAATAATGAAAAACTGTTTTTT. Its protein product is CASSFGTNNEKLFF.

Only a few counts were recorded for this clone. V is TRBV27 and J is TRBJ2-5; possibly TRBD2 for D (6 bases). The V gene's germline CDR1 is MNHEY and CDR2 SMNVEV (reference sequence). The CDR3 totals 13 residues. V lost 5 bases, J lost 7 bases, and 14 bases lay in between. The CDR3 spells CASSPRLSGTQYF. The DNA of the CDR3 is TGTGCCAGCAGTCCCCGACTTAGCGGGACCCAGTACTTC.

With respect to this clone: Other DNA sequences in the sample encode the same CDR3. The J gene is TRBJ1-6, the V gene TRBV6-5; TRBD1 matches 9 bases. The germline CDR1 and CDR2 sequences are MNHEY and SVGAGI. This CDR3 is 15 amino acids long. With 2 bases clipped from V and 8 bases from J, the junction kept 4 bases outside the gene matches. In DNA form, the CDR3 reads TGTGCCAGCAGTTACAGTCGGACAGGGGATTCACCCCTCCACTTT. Translation gives CASSYSRTGDSPLHF.

The chain recombines TRBV6-1 with TRBJ1-5, with D maybe TRBD1 (6 bases). Trimming cost V 1 base and J 1 base, with 14 bases left between them. CDR3 length: 17 amino acids. Looked up from germline, CDR1 is MNHNS and CDR2 is SASEGT. The CDR3 coding sequence is TGTGCCAGCAGTGAAGACAGGGCGGGCGTCAGCAATCAGCCCCAGCATTTT. The encoded protein is CASSEDRAGVSNQPQHF.

This clone was counted a single time. The gene calls are TRBV4-3 and TRBJ2-5; D remains ambiguous. The germline CDR1 and CDR2 sequences are LGHNA and YSLEER. Trimming took 0 bases from V and 2 from J, leaving 10 bases between them. CDR3 length: 15 amino acids. The CDR3 sequence is CASSQEFSRQETQYF. In DNA, the CDR3 is TGCGCCAGCAGCCAAGAGTTCAGCCGGCAAGAGACCCAGTACTTC.

The chain employs TRBV28 and TRBJ2-4; 7 bases map to TRBD1. The CDR3 loop spans 15 amino acids. The V and J ends lost 4 bases and 2 bases, in that order; junction bases with no gene match: 5. In germline, CDR1 is MDHEN, CDR2 SYDVKM. The CDR3 sequence is CASSSGTEPKNIQYF. CDR3 DNA: TGTGCCAGCAGTTCGGGGACAGAACCCAAAAACATTCAGTACTTC.

The gene calls are TRBV6-5 and TRBJ2-7; TRBD1 aligns across 7 bases. Germline V gene sequence: CDR1 MNHEY, CDR2 SVGAGI. Trimming at V came to 2 bases and at J to 7 bases, leaving 14 bases not matched to a gene. The CDR3 spans 16 residues. The CDR3 sequence: CASSYRRGPSSLEQYF. In DNA, the CDR3 is TGTGCCAGCAGTTACCGAAGGGGGCCCTCGTCGTTAGAGCAGTACTTC.

The gene calls are TRBV7-2 and TRBJ2-3; tentative D call: TRBD1 (5 bases). Trimming cost V 6 bases and J 4 bases, with 8 bases left between them. Germline lookup yields CDR1 SGHTA and CDR2 FQGNSA. The CDR3 has 12 amino acids. The CDR3 here is CASSIQADTQYF. As DNA, the CDR3 is TGTGCCAGCAGTATACAGGCAGATACGCAGTATTTT.

This clone was counted a single time. The V call is TRBV5-1, the J call TRBJ1-2, with 7 bases fitting TRBD1. Germline lookup yields CDR1 SGHRS and CDR2 YFSETQ. The CDR3 contains 14 residues. After removal of 4 bases from V and 4 bases from J, the junction contained 7 bases not matched to a gene. CDR3 sequence: CASSPAGGVYGYTF. CDR3 bases: TGCGCCAGCAGCCCGGCAGGGGGGGTCTATGGCTACACCTTC.

The genes are TRBV4-2 and TRBJ2-5; D gene uncertain. V dropped 4 bases and J dropped 5 bases, with 17 bases sitting between them. The germline V gene has CDR1 LGHNA and CDR2 YNFKEQ. The CDR3 is 15 amino acids. This CDR3 reads CASSPPTGLGETQYF. The CDR3 DNA follows: TGTGCCAGCAGCCCGCCGACTGGGCTAGGGGAGACCCAGTACTTC.

This clone has more than one count but fewer than ten. The chain links TRBV4-2 to TRBJ2-7; 9 positions agree with TRBD1. This CDR3 region has 15 residues. Germline loops: CDR1 LGHNA, CDR2 YNFKEQ. V dropped 1 base and J dropped 2; count of bases not matched to a gene: 3. In nucleotides, the CDR3 is TGTGCCAGCAGCCAAGCGGACAGGGGAGCCTACGAGCAGTACTTC. Translating gives CASSQADRGAYEQYF.

The V call is TRBV5-1, the J call TRBJ2-1, with a weak D call TRBD2 (7 bases). Germline V gene lookup returns CDR1 SGHRS and CDR2 YFSETQ. This CDR3 has 16 amino acids. Trimming took off 4 bases at V and 9 bases at J, with 23 bases between the two ends. The CDR3 loop reads CASSGGVGGGSGEQFF. The CDR3 nucleotides are TGCGCCAGCAGCGGGGGAGTGGGAGGGGGGTCCGGTGAGCAGTTCTTC.

The rearrangement links TRBV7-9 to TRBJ2-2; no clear D. This CDR3 region has 14 residues. Per germline, CDR1 SEHNR and CDR2 FQNEAQ (reference sequence). V lost 7 bases, J lost 4 bases, and 13 bases lay in between. The CDR3 DNA reads TGTGCCAGCATCAATCGCGATGTCACCGGGGAGCTGTTTTTT. This translates into CASINRDVTGELFF.

This clone is a singleton in its sample. This rearrangement joins TRBV5-6 to TRBJ2-5; no clear D. The CDR3 totals 12 residues. Germline V gene data show CDR1 as SGHDT and CDR2 as YYEEEE. The germline V and J ends were trimmed by 4 bases and 5 bases, with 9 bases remaining between them. The CDR3 region is CASSRVGETQYF. The CDR3 DNA is TGTGCCAGCAGCCGGGTGGGCGAGACCCAGTACTTC.

This clone has just a few counts. The rearrangement joins TRBV30 to TRBJ2-1; no definite D call. There are 11 residues in the CDR3. V lost 3 bases and J lost 4, with 4 bases in between. The V gene's germline CDR1 is GTSNPN and CDR2 SVGIG (reference sequence). CDR3 loop: CAWSKYNEQFF. The CDR3 region has the DNA TGTGCCTGGAGCAAGTACAATGAGCAGTTCTTC.

This chain joins TRBV6-6 and TRBJ2-1; D is unclear. The CDR3 runs 11 residues. Per germline, CDR1 MNHNY and CDR2 SVGAGI (reference sequence). Trimming left V 2 bases short and J 8 bases short, with 4 bases between. The CDR3 reads CASSYRDEQFF. The CDR3 nucleotides read TGTGCCAGCAGTTACAGAGATGAGCAGTTCTTC.

The V and J genes are TRBV7-2 and TRBJ1-1, with D unresolved. The germline V and J ends were trimmed by 4 bases and 0 bases, with 12 bases remaining between them. CDR1 and CDR2 (germline): SGHTA, FQGNSA. This CDR3 is built from 15 residues. Here the CDR3 DNA reads TGTGCCAGCAGCTCCCGGCGGGATCTGAACACTGAAGCTTTCTTT. It is translated as CASSSRRDLNTEAFF. Full variable domain (remainder filled in from reference TRBV7-2 and TRBJ1-1): GAGVSQSPSNKVTEKGKDVELRCDPISGHTALYWYRQSLGQGLEFLIYFQGNSAPDKSGLPSDRFSAERTGGSVSTLTIQRTQQEDSAVYLCASSSRRDLNTEAFFGQGTRLTVV.

The V call is TRBV6-5, the J call TRBJ1-2; D is uncertain. CDR1 is MNHEY and CDR2 is SVGAGI in the germline V gene. This CDR3 has 12 amino acids. Trimming shortened V by 8 bases and J by 1 base, and 8 bases separated the two germline ends. The CDR3 loop reads CASGRDNYGYTF. The CDR3, as DNA: TGTGCCAGCGGACGGGATAACTATGGCTACACCTTC.

The chain combines TRBV2 with TRBJ2-7; D is unclear. CDR3 length: 12 amino acids. Germline V gene lookup returns CDR1 SNHLY and CDR2 FYNNEI. Trimming pared 3 bases from V and 6 bases from J, leaving 9 bases between. CDR3 bases: TGTGCCAGCAGTGACAGGATTGCCGAGCAGTACGTC. Translated, it gives CASSDRIAEQYV.